Only a few counts were recorded for the clone carrying this T cell receptor (beta chain). These data come from a study of T cells after yellow fever vaccination. Looked up from germline, CDR1 is ENHRY and CDR2 is SYGVKD. The CDR3 is 17 residues long. The J segment lost 3 bases and the V segment lost 6 bases, leaving 10 bases of the junction unmatched. TCRdb itself ran the 5' RACE reads through MiXCR, one entry per CDR3 protein. The sample holds 610,000 or so distinct CDR3 sequences, roughly an eighth seen once. The source of this sequence is a man aged 25-45 years who received the YFV17D yellow fever vaccine. The sample was PBMCs, taken on the day of the yellow fever booster vaccination. The chain carries TRBV10-3 and TRBJ2-1; 11 bases line up with TRBD2. The CDR3 coding sequence is TGTGCCATCAGGGCCACGACTAGCGGGAACCGCTACAATGAGCAGTTCTTC. Translating it yields CAIRATTSGNRYNEQFF.